One sample yielded the 6 T cell receptor beta chains listed below, sequenced in a study of T cell responses to AZD1222 COVID-19 vaccine. Some clones are missing from TCRdb's copy, which holds only in-frame ones; the method was immunoSEQ multiplex PCR. The table lists over 100,000 clones, roughly 80% of them singletons. The sequencing used peripheral blood, collected on day 0 of AZD1222 vaccination. Receptors were obtained from an adult in good health.

The V and J genes are TRBV6-5 and TRBJ1-3; D gene unclear. This CDR3 spans 14 amino acids. V was clipped by 2 bases and J by 2 bases, with 7 bases between them. The germline V gene has CDR1 MNHEY and CDR2 SVGAGI. The DNA for the CDR3 is TGTGCCAGCAGTTACAGGAGTGCTGGAAACACCATATATTTT. This translates into CASSYRSAGNTIYF.

V is TRBV7-3 and J is TRBJ2-3; D is possibly TRBD1 or TRBD2 (6 bases each). The length of the CDR3 is 16 residues. Trimming stripped 3 bases from V and 2 bases from J, with 15 bases between. Germline-derived CDR1 and CDR2 are SGHTA and FQGTGA. The CDR3 DNA follows: TGTGCCAGCAGCTTGGGGGCTAGCGCTTTCACAGATACGCAGTATTTT. Translated: CASSLGASAFTDTQYF.

To note about this clone: Other DNA sequences within the sample encode an identical CDR3. This chain uses TRBV12-3 or TRBV12-4 with TRBJ2-7; a weak D match, TRBD2 (6 bases). Trimming removed 5 bases at V and 1 base at J, with 9 bases between. The CDR3 covers 13 residues. CDR3 in DNA: TGTGCCAGCAGTCTTGGACTATCCTACGAGCAGTACTTC. Translated: CASSLGLSYEQYF.

The V gene is TRBV5-4, the J gene TRBJ2-7; no firm D call. V lost 1 base and J 2 bases, leaving 10 bases between the germline ends. Germline CDR1 is SGHNT and CDR2 is YYREEE (reference sequence). The length of the CDR3 is 14 residues. CDR3 in amino acids: CASSLNSGTYEQYF. DNA of the CDR3: TGTGCCAGCAGCTTGAATTCAGGTACCTACGAGCAGTACTTC.

This chain links TRBV28 with TRBJ2-5; TRBD1 is a possible D gene (6 bases). Germline V gene lookup returns CDR1 MDHEN and CDR2 SYDVKM. Trimming removed 5 bases from V and 2 bases from J, with 12 bases in between. CDR3 size: 14 residues. CDR3: CASSQTGIQETQYF. In DNA form, the CDR3 reads TGTGCCAGCAGTCAGACAGGCATTCAAGAGACCCAGTACTTC.

The V and J genes are TRBV28 and TRBJ1-6, with TRBD1 identical over 8 bases. Trimming removed 8 bases from V and 9 bases from J; junction bases left unmatched: 3. CDR1 and CDR2 from the germline V gene are MDHEN and SYDVKM. The CDR3 is 12 residues long. CDR3 coding DNA: TGTGCCAGCCAGGGGGCATCTTCACCCCTCCACTTT. This encodes CASQGASSPLHF.